The 27 T cell receptor beta chains below come from one sample, sequenced in a study of T cells in Graves' hyperthyroidism and ophthalmopathy. What was amplified from RNA transcripts were TCR beta CDR3 regions. The study used the HTBI primer set for a first-round RT-PCR of the TCR CDR3. Using its own MiXCR run on the multiplex PCR reads, TCRdb lists one record per CDR3 protein. The table includes 800,000 or so distinct CDR3 sequences, roughly 40% detected once. Source material: blood. Source of these receptors: a man aged 18 to 30 with Graves' hyperthyroidism.

In this sample, this clonotype turned up a few times. This rearrangement joins TRBV12-3 or TRBV12-4 to TRBJ1-2; D is unclear. The CDR3 is made up of 12 amino acids. Trimming removed 5 bases at V and 11 bases at J, with 15 bases between. In DNA form, the CDR3 reads TGTGCCAGCAGTACCGGACGGACGAGGTACACCTTC. It encodes CASSTGRTRYTF.

This clonotype was counted once. The chain carries TRBV7-9 and TRBJ2-7, with 10 bases aligning to TRBD2. Germline trimming cut 5 bases from V and 2 bases from J; bases unmatched to any gene: 9. Germline CDR1 and CDR2: SEHNR and FQNEAQ (reference sequence). The CDR3 runs to 16 residues. CDR3 loop: CASSPSSGRNPYEQYF. The CDR3 DNA reads TGTGCCAGCAGCCCCTCTAGCGGGAGAAACCCCTACGAGCAGTACTTC.

There are a few counts of this clonotype. The V gene is TRBV6-6, the J gene TRBJ1-1; the D is unclear. Per germline, CDR1 MNHNY and CDR2 SVGAGI (reference sequence). The CDR3 length is 14 residues. The germline V and J ends were trimmed by 3 bases and 4 bases, with 12 bases remaining between them. The CDR3 spells CASSYIVGSTEAFF. In DNA form, the CDR3 reads TGTGCCAGCAGTTATATCGTAGGGTCCACTGAAGCTTTCTTT.

Comments on this clonotype: Being one base from a much bigger clone, this may be a read error. The chain has TRBV7-9 and TRBJ2-7; no reliable D call. CDR1 and CDR2 (germline): SEHNR, FQNEAQ (reference sequence). This CDR3 region has 13 residues. In nucleotides, the CDR3 is TGCGCCAGCAGCCAAGATAGGTGGGACGAGCAGTACTTC. Translation: CASSQDRWDEQYF.

Here the CDR3 DNA reads TGTGCCAGCAGCCAGGGGTGGGAGGGGAGGAACACTGAAGCTTTCTTT. Translating gives CASSQGWEGRNTEAFF. V gene TRBV7-9 combines with J gene TRBJ1-1, with a weak D call TRBD1 (6 bases). Trimming took 5 bases from V and 1 from J, leaving 17 bases between them. The V gene's germline CDR1 is SEHNR and CDR2 FQNEAQ (reference sequence). This CDR3 is built from 16 residues. Full variable domain (rest looked up from reference TRBV7-9 and TRBJ1-1): DTGVSQNPRHKITKRGQNVTFRCDPISEHNRLYWYRQTLGQGPEFLTYFQNEAQLEKSRLLSDRFSAERPKGSFSTLEIQRTEQGDSAMYLCASSQGWEGRNTEAFFGQGTRLTVV.

At least ten counts were recorded for this clonotype. The chain has TRBV19 and TRBJ1-1; D not resolved. The CDR3 covers 12 residues. Germline V CDR1 and CDR2: LNHDA, SQIVND (reference sequence). Trimming cost V 3 bases and J 6 bases, with 8 bases left between them. CDR3 nucleotide sequence: TGTGCCAGTAGTATGGAAGCGGCTGAAGCTTTCTTT. Its protein product is CASSMEAAEAFF.

The chain joins TRBV9 to TRBJ2-2; no clear D gene. CDR1 SGDLS and CDR2 YYNGEE come from the germline V gene. CDR3 length equals 13 residues. Trimming took 4 bases from V and 4 from J, leaving 8 bases between them. CDR3 in DNA: TGTGCCAGCAGCTTACAAACCACCGGGGAGCTGTTTTTT. It yields the protein CASSLQTTGELFF.

In its sample, this clonotype was seen a few times. The chain is built from TRBV4-1 and TRBJ1-2, with D unclear. V lost 3 bases to trimming and J lost 4 bases, with 21 bases between them. Germline loops: CDR1 MGHRA, CDR2 YSYEKL. This CDR3 contains 17 residues. CDR3 residues: CASSHALIGLDFYGYTF. In DNA, the CDR3 is TGCGCCAGCAGCCATGCATTGATCGGCTTGGACTTCTATGGCTACACCTTC.

To note about this clonotype: A much larger clonotype is one base distant, so this may be a read error. The V gene is TRBV10-3, the J gene TRBJ1-5; D uncertain. The length of the CDR3 is 16 residues. Germline lookup yields CDR1 ENHRY and CDR2 SYGVKD. The CDR3 coding sequence is TGTGCCACCAGTGAGTCGGCAGTTCTTAGCAATCAGCCCCAGCATTTT. Protein product: CATSESAVLSNQPQHF.

Only a few counts were recorded for this clonotype. The chain recombines TRBV4-1 with TRBJ2-7; TRBD1 matches 7 bases. The trim removed 2 bases at V and 5 bases at J, leaving 6 bases unmatched. Germline lookup yields CDR1 MGHRA and CDR2 YSYEKL. This CDR3 has 14 amino acids. The CDR3 nucleotides are TGCGCCAGCAGCCAATGGGACAGCGAGGACGAGCAGTACTTC. Translation gives CASSQWDSEDEQYF.

This clonotype showed up just a few times. A much larger clonotype is one base distant, so this may be a read error. The chain is built from TRBV10-3 and TRBJ2-2; D is undetermined. CDR1 and CDR2 (germline): ENHRY, SYGVKD. V was pared by 8 bases and J by 6 bases, with 4 bases between. The CDR3 sequence is 10 residues long. The CDR3 coding sequence is TGTGCCATCGGAGCCGGGGAGCTGTTTTTT. This codes for CAIGAGELFF.

Turning to this clonotype: This could be a read error, since a much larger clone is one nucleotide away. The CDR3: CASRDSDRDYEQYF. Here the CDR3 DNA reads TGTGCCAGCAGGGACTCGGACAGGGACTACGAGCAGTACTTC. This chain connects TRBV7-9 to TRBJ2-7, with 8 bases matching TRBD1. The CDR3 is made up of 14 amino acids. With V trimmed by 6 bases and J by 3 bases, 7 bases remained unmatched. The germline V gene encodes CDR1 SEHNR and CDR2 FQNEAQ (reference sequence).

This clonotype has at least ten counts. V is TRBV5-1 and J is TRBJ1-6; TRBD1 aligns across 7 bases. The V segment lost 0 bases and the J segment 7 bases; nucleotides outside the gene matches: 4. The germline gives CDR1 SGHRS, CDR2 YFSETQ. The CDR3 consists of 15 residues. The CDR3, as DNA: TGCGCCAGCAGCTTGGACCGACAGGGAAATTCACCCCTCCACTTT. Protein sequence: CASSLDRQGNSPLHF.

The chain couples TRBV2 to TRBJ2-3, with D hard to call. The V and J ends lost 3 bases and 10 bases respectively, with 8 bases between them. Germline V gene lookup returns CDR1 SNHLY and CDR2 FYNNEI. The CDR3 has 11 amino acids. CDR3 protein: CASSDNRAQYF. The CDR3 coding sequence is TGTGCCAGCAGTGATAATAGGGCGCAGTATTTT.

This clonotype turned up a few times. The CDR3 is CASSVPRLGTGDGNTGELFF. In DNA form, the CDR3 reads TGTGCCAGCAGCGTCCCCAGGTTGGGGACAGGGGACGGGAACACCGGGGAGCTGTTTTTT. J is TRBJ2-2 and V is TRBV9; TRBD1 matches at 10 bases. The length of the CDR3 is 20 residues. The V gene's germline CDR1 is SGDLS and CDR2 YYNGEE. The V segment lost 2 bases and the J segment 1 base; nucleotides outside the gene matches: 14.

Only a few counts were recorded for this clonotype. The chain couples TRBV7-2 to TRBJ1-5; no definite D call. This CDR3 comprises 15 residues. V lost 3 bases and J lost 2, with 11 bases in between. CDR1 is SGHTA and CDR2 is FQGNSA in the germline V gene. The CDR3 region is CASSFTSGGNQPQHF. Here the CDR3 DNA reads TGTGCCAGCAGCTTTACCTCTGGAGGCAATCAGCCCCAGCATTTT.

This chain uses TRBV7-9 with TRBJ1-4, with D possibly matching TRBD1 (5 bases). The CDR3 extends over 15 amino acids. V was shortened by 5 bases and J by 4 bases, with 14 bases between the two germline ends. Germline-derived CDR1 and CDR2 are SEHNR and FQNEAQ (reference sequence). The CDR3 here is CASSPRGGSNEKLFF. CDR3 bases: TGTGCCAGCAGCCCCCGCGGGGGTAGTAATGAAAAACTGTTTTTT.

In this sample, this clonotype turned up many times. The CDR3 nucleotides are TGTGCCAGCAGTTGGACAGGGGAGAGTTCACCCCTCCACTTT. It specifies CASSWTGESSPLHF. V and J are TRBV7-6 and TRBJ1-6, with TRBD1 matching over 9 bases. This CDR3 comprises 14 residues. With V trimmed by 6 bases and J by 9 bases, 6 bases remained unmatched. Germline CDR1 and CDR2: SGHVS and FNYEAQ.

Details on this clonotype: The conserved phenylalanine or tryptophan is not found at the CDR3 terminus, so this likely reflects a read error. The chain uses TRBV12-3 or TRBV12-4 and TRBJ1-4, with unresolved D. The germline V and J ends were trimmed by 5 bases and 0 bases, with 10 bases remaining between them. The CDR3 length is 15 residues. The CDR3 loop reads CASSATHPTNEKLFY. Here the CDR3 DNA reads TGTGCCAGCAGTGCGACCCATCCAACTAATGAAAAACTGTTTTAT.

This clonotype showed up many times. The V and J genes are TRBV7-6 and TRBJ1-4; D is uncertain. The CDR3 runs 13 residues. The V and J ends lost 1 base and 12 bases respectively, with 12 bases between them. Per the germline V gene, CDR1 is SGHVS and CDR2 is FNYEAQ. The CDR3 DNA is TGTGCCAGCAGCTTAGAGTACGGCGCGGAACTGTTTTTT. It translates to CASSLEYGAELFF. The full variable domain, rest sourced from reference TRBV7-6 and TRBJ1-4, is GAGVSQSPRYKVTKRGQDVALRCDPISGHVSLYWYRQALGQGPEFLTYFNYEAQQDKSGLPNDRFSAERPEGSISTLTIQRTEQRDSAMYRCASSLEYGAELFFGSGTQLSVL.

The chain uses TRBV29-1 and TRBJ2-1; D remains ambiguous. The CDR3 is 12 amino acids. V dropped 3 bases and J dropped 8 bases, with 11 bases sitting between them. CDR1 and CDR2 (germline): SQVTM, ANQGSEA. CDR3 residues: CSVDGPGDEQFF. DNA of the CDR3: TGCAGCGTTGACGGCCCTGGGGATGAGCAGTTCTTC.

As to this clonotype: This may come from a read error, since a much larger clone is one base off. The V call is TRBV6-1, the J call TRBJ1-2; 11 bases match TRBD1. This CDR3 region has 14 residues. The germline gives CDR1 MNHNS, CDR2 SASEGT. V lost 5 bases, J lost 7 bases, and 6 bases stayed unmatched. The CDR3 bases are TGTGCCAGCAGTACGGACAGGGGGCGATTTGGCTACACCTTC. Translating gives CASSTDRGRFGYTF.

This chain connects TRBV7-9 to TRBJ2-7; possible D gene TRBD2, 5 bases. This CDR3 comprises 13 residues. Germline CDR1 reads SEHNR; CDR2 reads FQNEAQ (reference sequence). Trimming shortened V by 6 bases and J by 6 bases, and 15 bases separated the two germline ends. This CDR3 reads CASSLGEGVEQYF. CDR3 coding DNA: TGTGCCAGCAGTCTCGGGGAAGGAGTCGAGCAGTACTTC.

This clonotype was recorded at least ten times. This CDR3 is CATEAYEQYF. The CDR3 coding sequence is TGTGCCACCGAAGCCTACGAGCAGTACTTC. The chain is built from TRBV24-1 and TRBJ2-7, with D unclear. This CDR3 has 10 residues. V shed 9 bases and J shed 2 bases, with 4 bases lying between them. Looked up from germline, CDR1 is KGHDR and CDR2 is SFDVKD.

This clonotype was picked up many times. This chain connects TRBV29-1 to TRBJ2-2, with 7 positions matching TRBD2. The ends lost 1 base at V and 7 bases at J; junction bases unmatched: 6. This CDR3 contains 14 residues. Germline values: CDR1 SQVTM, CDR2 ANQGSEA. CDR3 protein: CSVEGGLGGGELFF. As DNA, the CDR3 is TGCAGCGTTGAAGGAGGACTAGGAGGCGGGGAGCTGTTTTTT.

CDR3 residues: CASSREPTGDEKLFF. The CDR3 bases are TGCGCCAGCAGCCGCGAACCCACAGGGGATGAAAAACTGTTTTTT. The J gene is TRBJ1-4, the V gene TRBV4-3; 7 bases map to TRBD1. The trim removed 4 bases at V and 6 bases at J, leaving 8 bases unmatched. This CDR3 has 15 amino acids. Germline V gives CDR1 LGHNA, CDR2 YSLEER.

The chain's CDR3 is CASSLEQGYGNTIYF. The CDR3, as DNA: TGTGCCAGCAGCTTAGAGCAGGGATATGGAAACACCATATATTTT. The chain joins TRBV7-9 to TRBJ1-3, with D tentatively TRBD1 (5 bases). CDR3 length: 15 residues. Trimming left V 1 base short and J 3 bases short, with 10 bases between. The germline V gene has CDR1 SEHNR and CDR2 FQNEAQ (reference sequence).